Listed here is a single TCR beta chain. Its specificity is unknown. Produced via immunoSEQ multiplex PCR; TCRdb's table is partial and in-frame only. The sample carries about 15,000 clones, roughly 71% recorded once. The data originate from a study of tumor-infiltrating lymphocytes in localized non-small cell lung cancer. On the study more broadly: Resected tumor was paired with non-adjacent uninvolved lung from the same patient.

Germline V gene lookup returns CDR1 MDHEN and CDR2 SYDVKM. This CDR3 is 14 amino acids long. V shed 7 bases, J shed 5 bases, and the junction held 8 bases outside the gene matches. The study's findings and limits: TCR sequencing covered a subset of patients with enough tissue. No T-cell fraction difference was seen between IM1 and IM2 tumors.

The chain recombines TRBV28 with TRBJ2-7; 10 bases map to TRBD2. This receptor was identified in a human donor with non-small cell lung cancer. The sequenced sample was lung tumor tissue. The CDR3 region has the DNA TGTGCCAGCACCGAGACTAGCGGGCTCAACGAGCAGTACTTC. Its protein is CASTETSGLNEQYF. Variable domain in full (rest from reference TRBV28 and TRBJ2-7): DVKVTQSSRYLVKRTGEKVFLECVQDMDHENMFWYRQDPGLGLRLIYFSYDVKMKEKGDIPEGYSVSREKKERFSLILESASTNQTSMYLCASTETSGLNEQYFGPGTRLTVT.